The entry that follows covers one T cell receptor (beta chain) sequence. Its specificity is not known. The same CDR3 also results from other DNA sequences found in this sample. The data were obtained in a study of shared clonotypes between healthy human individuals. Notes on the study in general: Clonotype sharing among donors likely depends on sequencing depth.

Trimming cost V 6 bases and J 0 bases; bases outside gene matches: 3. Germline CDR1 and CDR2: MDHEN and SYDVKM. There are 14 residues in the CDR3. Generated by immunoSEQ multiplex PCR, the TCRdb table keeps only in-frame clones and is missing some. There are about 2.2 million clones in the sample; 93% occur only once, and 1.5% to 2% lies in the top ten. Naive CD8 cells lacked CD45RO, underwent positive selection for CCR7 and left out terminally differentiated effector memory CD45RA+ cells. This chain connects TRBV28 to TRBJ2-3; 7 bases are shared with TRBD1. The TCR originated in a man aged 18 to 30 in good health. Some clones in this sample may be carry-over from other donors' samples. The sequencing input was naive CD8+ T cells from PBMCs. CDR3 region: CASSLTGSTDTQYF. DNA for the CDR3: TGTGCCAGCAGCCTGACAGGGAGCACAGATACGCAGTATTTT.